The text below deals with one T cell receptor (beta chain). Per the original methods: It was from reference gene primer amplification that nucleated cell counts were estimated. The repertoire was sequenced with immunoSEQ multiplex PCR; TCRdb's copy has only in-frame clones and lacks some. Clonal size and the V and J genes are those of that table, whereas D and trimming came from the DNA. The sample carries some 320,000 clones, around nine tenths recorded once. Seattle-derived patients entered the study during active infection and were followed longitudinally. The data belong to a study of blood T cell repertoires in COVID-19. At the level of the study: The origin of the acute and convalescent COVID-19 samples was the United States, Italy and Spain. The cDNA or gDNA used as material had been derived from T cells, B-cell-depleted T cells, or PBMCs.

The germline V and J ends were trimmed by 6 bases and 0 bases, with 9 bases remaining between them. This CDR3 comprises 14 residues. The germline V gene has CDR1 WSHSY and CDR2 SAAADI. What was sequenced was peripheral blood. The clonotype comes from a woman aged 30 to 39 with COVID-19, enrolled during active disease. The gene calls are TRBV10-2 and TRBJ2-1, with D unresolved. CDR3 residues: CASRTPSSYNEQFF. The CDR3 nucleotides read TGCGCCAGCAGGACTCCGAGCTCCTACAATGAGCAGTTCTTC.